Following are 18 T cell receptor beta chains from one sample sequenced in a study of shared clonotypes between healthy human individuals (TCRdb year 2020). Libraries were built with the immunoSEQ multiplex PCR assay. TCRdb stores this immuneACCESS table with in-frame sequences only. Part of the clones is absent; in the studies checked, under half of the shortfall reflects unresolved V genes, and no reason is known for the rest. Here the sample has around 2,100,000 clones; about 95% occur a single time. The top ten hold 1.2% of the sample. CD8 naive samples were CD45RO-negative cells positively selected for CCR7, giving a CD45RA+CCR7+ population that excluded TemRA cells. Sequencing was carried out using naive CD8+ T cells sorted from blood. This specimen's cell subset or site label, per the study, means: CD45RA+CCR7+. These receptors were taken from a man between 18 and 35 years old in good health.

Here the CDR3 reads CASSLNYEQYF. For the CDR3, the DNA is TGTGCAAGCAGCCTAAACTACGAGCAGTACTTC. The chain links TRBV12-5 to TRBJ2-7; D ambiguous. Germline CDR1 LGHNT, CDR2 FRNRAP. The CDR3 is 11 amino acids.

The gene calls are TRBV4-1 and TRBJ2-3, with 10 positions matching TRBD2. From germline, CDR1 is MGHRA and CDR2 YSYEKL. The CDR3 totals 17 residues. J gave up 3 bases and V 4 bases, and 10 bases lay outside the gene matches. CDR3 DNA sequence: TGCGCCAGCAGCCCAGCGGGAGGGCCGGGAGGTACAGATACGCAGTATTTT. Protein product: CASSPAGGPGGTDTQYF.

As regards this clone: Additional DNA sequences in this sample encode the identical CDR3. V gene TRBV5-4 combines with J gene TRBJ2-7, with D perhaps TRBD2 (5 bases). V lost 0 bases to trimming and J lost 6 bases, with 7 bases between them. Germline values: CDR1 SGHNT, CDR2 YYREEE (reference sequence). There are 12 residues in the CDR3. The CDR3 bases are TGTGCCAGCAGCTTGGGAGGGATCGAGCAGTACTTC. Its protein product is CASSLGGIEQYF.

The gene calls are TRBV2 and TRBJ1-4; a possible D gene is TRBD1 (5 bases). V was clipped by 7 bases and J by 8 bases, with 11 bases between them. The CDR3 loop spans 12 amino acids. From germline, CDR1 is SNHLY and CDR2 FYNNEI. CDR3 nucleotides: TGTGCCAGCACGGATGGGGGAGAAAAACTGTTTTTT. As protein: CASTDGGEKLFF.

The genes are TRBV11-2 and TRBJ2-7; 8 bases match TRBD1. V gave up 8 bases and J gave up 3 bases; unmatched junction bases: 6. Per germline, CDR1 SGHAT and CDR2 FQNNGV. This CDR3 contains 13 residues. The CDR3 here is CASAQGQVYEQYF. The CDR3 region has the DNA TGTGCCAGCGCTCAGGGACAGGTCTACGAGCAGTACTTC.

The CDR3 sequence: CASSQAGGLTEAFF. The CDR3, as DNA: TGCGCCAGCAGCCAAGCAGGGGGCTTGACTGAAGCTTTCTTT. The V call is TRBV4-1, the J call TRBJ1-1; 8 bases match TRBD1. Germline lookup yields CDR1 MGHRA and CDR2 YSYEKL. The CDR3 sequence is 14 residues long. V was clipped by 1 base and J by 5 bases; unmatched bases: 3.

This clone was seen once. V gene TRBV6-6 combines with J gene TRBJ2-3, with unresolved D. There are 16 residues in the CDR3. CDR1 and CDR2 from the germline V gene are MNHNY and SVGAGI (reference sequence). V lost 2 bases, J lost 0 bases, and 12 bases lay in between. DNA of the CDR3: TGTGCCAGCAGTTACCGCCCCAGCGTGAGCACAGATACGCAGTATTTT. It translates to CASSYRPSVSTDTQYF.

This clone was observed once. The gene calls are TRBV4-2 and TRBJ2-1; 9 bases are shared with TRBD2. From germline, CDR1 is LGHNA and CDR2 YNFKEQ. The CDR3 has 15 amino acids. V shed 6 bases, J shed 5 bases, and the junction held 8 bases outside the gene matches. Here the CDR3 DNA reads TGTGCCAGCAGACCCGGGACTAGCCCTCACAATGAGCAGTTCTTC. Its protein product is CASRPGTSPHNEQFF.

The chain links TRBV6-1 to TRBJ2-2, with D possibly called TRBD1 or TRBD2 (5 bases each). The germline V gene has CDR1 MNHNS and CDR2 SASEGT. Trimming left V 6 bases short and J 7 bases short, with 18 bases between. The CDR3 loop spans 15 amino acids. The CDR3: CASRTGTDFRGELFF. For the CDR3, the DNA is TGTGCCAGCAGAACCGGGACCGATTTCCGCGGGGAGCTGTTTTTT.

V and J are TRBV4-2 and TRBJ2-3; the match to TRBD2 covers 8 bases. CDR1 LGHNA and CDR2 YNFKEQ come from the germline V gene. Unmatched junction bases numbered 4, after V lost 1 base and J lost 4 bases. The CDR3 contains 15 residues. CDR3 bases: TGTGCCAGCAGCCAAGGGGACGGGGGGGCAGATACGCAGTATTTT. Amino acid sequence: CASSQGDGGADTQYF.

This clone was seen once. The chain is built from TRBV28 and TRBJ1-5, with D unresolved. The CDR3 contains 14 residues. V lost 4 bases and J 6 bases, leaving 13 bases between the germline ends. Germline V gives CDR1 MDHEN, CDR2 SYDVKM. CDR3 sequence reads: CASSSNPGGQPQHF. The CDR3 DNA reads as TGTGCCAGCAGTTCCAACCCAGGAGGTCAGCCCCAGCATTTT.

The chain carries TRBV6-5 and TRBJ2-1; no firm D call. This CDR3 comprises 13 residues. V lost 3 bases and J lost 6, with 9 bases in between. Germline lookup yields CDR1 MNHEY and CDR2 SVGAGI. This CDR3 reads CASSYRIGNEQFF. DNA of the CDR3: TGTGCCAGCAGTTATAGGATTGGCAATGAGCAGTTCTTC.

J is TRBJ2-7 and V is TRBV27; a weak D match, TRBD1 (6 bases). Germline values: CDR1 MNHEY, CDR2 SMNVEV (reference sequence). V dropped 3 bases and J dropped 5 bases, with 23 bases sitting between them. This CDR3 spans 17 amino acids. The CDR3 spells CASSFLGAALVGDEQYF. The CDR3 DNA sequence: TGTGCCAGCAGTTTCTTGGGGGCTGCCTTAGTCGGCGACGAGCAGTACTTC.

This rearrangement joins TRBV27 to TRBJ2-5; D call uncertain. The CDR3 has 13 amino acids. The V gene's germline CDR1 is MNHEY and CDR2 SMNVEV (reference sequence). V lost 6 bases to trimming and J lost 1 base, with 9 bases between them. The CDR3 protein is CASSIYGQETQYF. The CDR3 DNA follows: TGTGCCAGCAGCATTTACGGCCAAGAGACCCAGTACTTC.

Remarks on this clone: The sample has other DNA sequences that encode this CDR3 too. This rearrangement joins TRBV4-1 to TRBJ2-7, with D uncertain. The V gene's germline CDR1 is MGHRA and CDR2 YSYEKL. The ends were cut back, 0 bases at V and 4 bases at J, with 7 bases in the middle. The CDR3 contains 13 residues. CDR3 sequence (DNA): TGCGCCAGCAGCCAAGATACCCGATACGAGCAGTACTTC. Translated, it gives CASSQDTRYEQYF.

This clone was observed a single time. V gene TRBV13 combines with J gene TRBJ2-7, with D perhaps matching TRBD1 (7 bases). This CDR3 has 13 residues. Germline CDR1 is PRHDT and CDR2 is FYEKMQ (reference sequence). Trimming pared 5 bases from V and 7 bases from J, leaving 15 bases between. CDR3 residues: CASSQEGAGEQYF. Here the CDR3 DNA reads TGTGCCAGCAGCCAGGAGGGGGCGGGGGAGCAGTACTTC.

For this clone: The same CDR3 can be traced to other DNA sequences in this sample. CDR3 nucleotide sequence: TGTGCCAGCTCGGCTGGACAGGGTTCTTACGAGCAGTACTTC. Protein sequence: CASSAGQGSYEQYF. The genes are TRBV27 and TRBJ2-7, with 8 bases aligning to TRBD1. V was pared by 8 bases and J by 4 bases, with 10 bases of the junction left unmatched. This CDR3 comprises 14 residues. From germline, CDR1 is MNHEY and CDR2 SMNVEV (reference sequence).

The J gene is TRBJ1-4, the V gene TRBV5-1, with TRBD1 matching over 10 bases. CDR3 length equals 17 residues. CDR1 and CDR2 from the germline V gene are SGHRS and YFSETQ. The V gene end was trimmed by 0 bases and the J gene end by 8 bases; junction bases not matched to a gene: 10. The DNA of the CDR3 is TGCGCCAGCAGCTTGGGGCAGACAGGGGGCGGAAGGGAAAAACTGTTTTTT. The encoded protein is CASSLGQTGGGREKLFF. Supplemented by reference TRBV5-1 and TRBJ1-4, the full variable domain reads KAGVTQTPRYLIKTRGQQVTLSCSPISGHRSVSWYQQTPGQGLQFLFEYFSETQRNKGNFPGRFSGRQFSNSRSEMNVSTLELGDSALYLCASSLGQTGGGREKLFFGSGTQLSVL.